The following is a T cell receptor (beta chain) sequence with its context. Its target is unknown. The sample comes from a study of tumor-infiltrating lymphocytes in localized non-small cell lung cancer. Findings and caveats of the study: Only some patients had TCR sequencing, depending on available tissue. Higher tumor T cell infiltration than in uninvolved lung was supported by TCRbeta sequencing.

V lost 5 bases and J lost 0; bases outside the gene matches: 1. This CDR3 contains 14 residues. Germline V gene lookup returns CDR1 MNHEY and CDR2 SVGAGI. Only in-frame clones appear in the TCRdb table, and some are missing; sequencing was by immunoSEQ multiplex PCR. The profile shows some 13,000 clones, roughly 72% of them singletons. The TCR comes from a human donor with non-small cell lung cancer. J is TRBJ2-3 and V is TRBV6-5; 8 bases align to TRBD2. The material sequenced was uninvolved lung tissue not adjacent to the tumor. CDR3 in amino acids: CASSPSGSTDTQYF. For the CDR3, the DNA is TGTGCCAGCAGTCCTAGCGGGAGCACAGATACGCAGTATTTT.